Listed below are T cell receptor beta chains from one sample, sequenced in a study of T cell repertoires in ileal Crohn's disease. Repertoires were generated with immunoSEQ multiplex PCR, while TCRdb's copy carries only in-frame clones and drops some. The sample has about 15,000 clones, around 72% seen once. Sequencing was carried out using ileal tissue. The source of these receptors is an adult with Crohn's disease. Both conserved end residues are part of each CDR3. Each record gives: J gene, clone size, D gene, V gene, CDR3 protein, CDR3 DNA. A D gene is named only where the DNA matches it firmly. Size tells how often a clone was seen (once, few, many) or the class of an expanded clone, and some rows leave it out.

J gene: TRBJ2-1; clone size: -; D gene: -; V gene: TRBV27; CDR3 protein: CASKTNGYNEQFF; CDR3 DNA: TGTGCCAGCAAGACAAACGGTTACAATGAGCAGTTCTTC
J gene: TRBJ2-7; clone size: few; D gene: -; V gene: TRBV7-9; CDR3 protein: CASSRGGVNEQYF; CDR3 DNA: TGTGCCAGCTCCCGTGGAGGGGTTAACGAGCAGTACTTC
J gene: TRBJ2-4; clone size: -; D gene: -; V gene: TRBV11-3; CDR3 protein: CASSPGTAGNIQYF; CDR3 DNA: TGTGCCAGCAGCCCCGGGACAGCGGGGAACATTCAGTACTTC
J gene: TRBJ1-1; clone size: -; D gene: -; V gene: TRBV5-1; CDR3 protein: CASSSRPRDGTEAFF; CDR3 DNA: TGCGCCAGCAGCTCACGACCGAGGGACGGCACTGAAGCTTTCTTT
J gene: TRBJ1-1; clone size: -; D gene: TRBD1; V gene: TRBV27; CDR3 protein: CASRPLPGQGASEAFF; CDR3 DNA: TGTGCCAGCAGGCCCCTACCGGGACAGGGGGCGTCAGAAGCTTTCTTT
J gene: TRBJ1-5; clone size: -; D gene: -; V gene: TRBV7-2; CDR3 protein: CASSLEAGFGNQPQHF; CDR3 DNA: TGTGCCAGCAGCTTAGAGGCCGGATTTGGCAATCAGCCCCAGCATTTT
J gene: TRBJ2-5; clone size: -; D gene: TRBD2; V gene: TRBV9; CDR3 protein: CASSVDSSGMIQETQYF; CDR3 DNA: TGTGCCAGCAGCGTAGATTCTAGCGGAATGATTCAAGAGACCCAGTACTTC
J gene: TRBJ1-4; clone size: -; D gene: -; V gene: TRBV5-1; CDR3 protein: CASSPSQGRVEKLFF; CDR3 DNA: TGCGCCAGCAGCCCCTCACAAGGGAGGGTTGAAAAACTGTTTTTT
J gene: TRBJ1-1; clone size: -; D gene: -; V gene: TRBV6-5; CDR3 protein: CASRGTYTEAFF; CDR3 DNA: TGTGCCAGCAGGGGTACGTACACTGAAGCTTTCTTT
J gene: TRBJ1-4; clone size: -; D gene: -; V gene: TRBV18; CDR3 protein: CASSPRDSYNEKLFF; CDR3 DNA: TGTGCCAGCTCACCACGCGACAGCTATAATGAAAAACTGTTTTTT
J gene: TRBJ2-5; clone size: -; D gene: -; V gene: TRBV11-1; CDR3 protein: CASSLGPSQETQYF; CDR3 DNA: TGTGCCAGCAGCTTAGGACCCTCTCAAGAGACCCAGTACTTC
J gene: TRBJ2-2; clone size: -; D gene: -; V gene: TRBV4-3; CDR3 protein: CASSQEGPRANTGELFF; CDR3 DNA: TGCGCCAGCAGCCAAGAGGGGCCGAGGGCTAACACCGGGGAGCTGTTTTTT
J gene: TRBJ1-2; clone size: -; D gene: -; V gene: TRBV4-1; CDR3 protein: CASSQVFVNYGYTF; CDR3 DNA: TGCGCCAGCAGCCAAGTATTCGTTAACTATGGCTACACCTTC
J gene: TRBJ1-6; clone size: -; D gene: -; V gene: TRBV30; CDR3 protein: CAWSPTESTLHF; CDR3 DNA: TGTGCCTGGAGCCCGACAGAGAGCACCCTCCACTTT
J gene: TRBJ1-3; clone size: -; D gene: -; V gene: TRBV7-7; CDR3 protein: CASSLNPSSGNTIYF; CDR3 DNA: TGTGCCAGCAGCTTAAATCCGAGCTCTGGAAACACCATATATTTT
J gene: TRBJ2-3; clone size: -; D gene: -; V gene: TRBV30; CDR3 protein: CAWRRGRASTDTQYF; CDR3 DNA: TGTGCCTGGAGAAGGGGGAGGGCTAGCACAGATACGCAGTATTTT
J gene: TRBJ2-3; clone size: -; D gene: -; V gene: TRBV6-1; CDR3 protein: CASRIEARDTQYF; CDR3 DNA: TGTGCCAGCAGGATAGAGGCTAGAGATACGCAGTATTTT
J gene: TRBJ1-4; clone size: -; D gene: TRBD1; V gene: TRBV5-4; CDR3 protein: CASSSRQGANEKLFF; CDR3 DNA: TGTGCCAGCAGCTCCCGACAGGGGGCTAATGAAAAACTGTTTTTT
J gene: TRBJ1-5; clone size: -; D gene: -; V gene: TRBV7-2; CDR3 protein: CASSPRRGSNQPQHF; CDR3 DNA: TGTGCCAGCAGCCCCCGGAGGGGCAGCAATCAGCCCCAGCATTTT
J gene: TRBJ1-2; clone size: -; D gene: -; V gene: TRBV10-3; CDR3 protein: CAISESLGTLGYTF; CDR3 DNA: TGTGCCATCAGTGAGTCGCTGGGGACTTTGGGCTACACCTTC
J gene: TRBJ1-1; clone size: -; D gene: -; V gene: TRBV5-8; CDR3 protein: CASSSDSEAFF; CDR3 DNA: TGTGCCAGCAGCTCGGACAGTGAAGCTTTCTTT
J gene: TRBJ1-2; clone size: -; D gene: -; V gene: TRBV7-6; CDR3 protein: CASSLDPARANYGYTF; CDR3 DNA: TGTGCCAGCAGCTTAGACCCGGCCAGGGCTAACTATGGCTACACCTTC
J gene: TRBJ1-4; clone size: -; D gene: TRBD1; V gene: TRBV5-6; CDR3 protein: CASSRIGTGPNEKLFF; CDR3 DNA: TGTGCCAGCAGCCGCATCGGGACAGGGCCAAATGAAAAACTGTTTTTT
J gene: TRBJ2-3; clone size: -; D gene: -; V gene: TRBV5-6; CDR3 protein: CASSRLQGFADTQYF; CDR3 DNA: TGTGCCAGCAGCCGCCTACAGGGATTCGCAGATACGCAGTATTTT
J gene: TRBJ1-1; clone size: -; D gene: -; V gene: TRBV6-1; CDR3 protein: CASSEARKYAAFF; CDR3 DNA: TGTGCCAGCAGTGAAGCGAGGAAATATGCAGCTTTCTTT
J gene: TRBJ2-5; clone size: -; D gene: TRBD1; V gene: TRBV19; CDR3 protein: CASRRTGEETQYF; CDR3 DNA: TGTGCCAGTAGAAGGACAGGGGAAGAGACCCAGTACTTC
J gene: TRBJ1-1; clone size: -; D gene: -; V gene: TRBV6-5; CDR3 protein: CASSPTTVGTEAFF; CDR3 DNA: TGTGCCAGCAGTCCGACGACAGTGGGCACTGAAGCTTTCTTT
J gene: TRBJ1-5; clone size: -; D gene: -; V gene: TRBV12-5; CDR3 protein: CASGPSGYSNQPQHF; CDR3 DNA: TGTGCTAGTGGTCCCTCCGGCTATAGCAATCAGCCCCAGCATTTT
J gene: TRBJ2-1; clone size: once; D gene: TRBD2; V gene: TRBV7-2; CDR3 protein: CASSLVASGYNEQFF; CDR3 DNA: TGTGCCAGCAGCTTAGTCGCTAGCGGGTACAATGAGCAGTTCTTC
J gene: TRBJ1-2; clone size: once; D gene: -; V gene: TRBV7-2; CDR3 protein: CASSQQGFNYGYTF; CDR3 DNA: TGTGCCAGCAGCCAACAGGGATTTAACTATGGCTACACCTTC
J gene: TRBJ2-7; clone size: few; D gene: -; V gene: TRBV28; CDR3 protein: CASSPGSEGRPEQYF; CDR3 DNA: TGTGCCAGCAGTCCTGGATCGGAGGGACGCCCCGAGCAGTACTTC
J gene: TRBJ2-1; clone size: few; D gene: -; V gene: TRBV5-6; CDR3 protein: CASSLRTYNEQFF; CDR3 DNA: TGTGCCAGCAGCCTGAGGACCTACAATGAGCAGTTCTTC
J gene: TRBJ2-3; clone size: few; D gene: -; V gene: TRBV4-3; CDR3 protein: CASSQGTFRQDTQYF; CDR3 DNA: TGCGCCAGCAGCCAAGGGACTTTCCGTCAGGATACGCAGTATTTT
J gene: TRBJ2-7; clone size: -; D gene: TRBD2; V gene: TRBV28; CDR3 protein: CASSSPGTRAYEQYF; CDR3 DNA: TGTGCCAGCAGTTCACCCGGGACTAGGGCCTACGAGCAGTACTTC
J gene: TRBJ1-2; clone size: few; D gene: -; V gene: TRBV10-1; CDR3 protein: CASSESGTAKGTSYGYTF; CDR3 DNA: TGCGCCAGCAGTGAATCCGGGACTGCTAAGGGGACGAGCTATGGCTACACCTTC
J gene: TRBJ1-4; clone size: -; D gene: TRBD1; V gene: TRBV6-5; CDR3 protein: CASSGPGQGAIELFF; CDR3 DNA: TGTGCCAGCAGTGGACCGGGACAGGGGGCGATTGAACTGTTTTTT
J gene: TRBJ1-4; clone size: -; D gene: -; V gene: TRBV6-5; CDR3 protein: CASSTGPTPEKLFF; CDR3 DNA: TGTGCCAGCAGTACGGGACCGACTCCAGAAAAACTGTTTTTT
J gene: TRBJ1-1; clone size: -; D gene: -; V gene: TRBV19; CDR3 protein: CASSEPRLRNTEAFF; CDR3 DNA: TGTGCCAGTAGCGAGCCGAGGTTGAGGAACACTGAAGCTTTCTTT
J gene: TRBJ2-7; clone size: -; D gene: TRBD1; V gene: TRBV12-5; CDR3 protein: CASGLGTGGEQYF; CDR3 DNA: TGTGCTAGTGGTTTAGGGACAGGGGGGGAGCAGTACTTC
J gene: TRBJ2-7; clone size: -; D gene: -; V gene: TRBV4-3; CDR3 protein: CASSQGYPGPPKPYEQYF; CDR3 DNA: TGCGCCAGCAGCCAAGGATACCCGGGACCCCCCAAACCCTACGAGCAGTACTTC
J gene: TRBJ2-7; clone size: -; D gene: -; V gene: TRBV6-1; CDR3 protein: CASSEQHTTYEQYF; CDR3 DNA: TGTGCCAGCAGTGAACAGCATACTACCTACGAGCAGTACTTC
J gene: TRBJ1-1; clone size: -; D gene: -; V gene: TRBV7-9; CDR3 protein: CASSPIPHDSPATDTEAFF; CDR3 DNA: TGTGCCAGCAGCCCAATACCCCACGACAGCCCAGCTACGGACACTGAAGCTTTCTTT
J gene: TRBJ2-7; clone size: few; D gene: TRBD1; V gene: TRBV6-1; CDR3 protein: CASSGRTGGRNEQYF; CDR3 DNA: TGTGCCAGCAGTGGGAGGACAGGGGGACGTAACGAGCAGTACTTC
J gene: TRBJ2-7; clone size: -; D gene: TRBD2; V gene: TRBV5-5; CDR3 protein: CASSLNFGRHEQYF; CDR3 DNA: TGTGCCAGCAGCTTGAACTTCGGGAGGCACGAGCAGTACTTC
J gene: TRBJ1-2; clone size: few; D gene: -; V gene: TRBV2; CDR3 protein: CASTKQEGVYYGYTF; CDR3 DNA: TGTGCCAGCACCAAACAGGAGGGTGTATACTATGGCTACACCTTC
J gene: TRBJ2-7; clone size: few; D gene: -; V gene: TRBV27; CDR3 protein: CASSLRGTWEQYF; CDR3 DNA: TGTGCCAGCAGTTTACGAGGGACATGGGAGCAGTACTTC
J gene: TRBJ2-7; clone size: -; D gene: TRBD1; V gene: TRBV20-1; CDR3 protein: CSAQGASLQYF; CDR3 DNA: TGCAGTGCCCAGGGGGCCTCATTGCAGTACTTC
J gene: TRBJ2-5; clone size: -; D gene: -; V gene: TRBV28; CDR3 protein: CASSLAQGSGHQETQYF; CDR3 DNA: TGTGCCAGCAGTCTCGCACAGGGGAGCGGGCACCAAGAGACCCAGTACTTC
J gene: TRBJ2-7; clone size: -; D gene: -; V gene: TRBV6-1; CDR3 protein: CASSAGLAWGEQYF; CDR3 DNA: TGTGCCAGCAGTGCGGGACTCGCCTGGGGCGAGCAGTACTTC
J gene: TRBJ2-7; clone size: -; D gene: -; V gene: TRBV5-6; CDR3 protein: CASKASWTSPYEQYF; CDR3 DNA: TGTGCCAGCAAAGCCTCCTGGACCTCCCCCTACGAGCAGTACTTC
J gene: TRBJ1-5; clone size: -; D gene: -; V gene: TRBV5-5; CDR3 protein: CASSLLGGDGNQPQHF; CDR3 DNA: TGTGCCAGCAGCTTGCTAGGGGGTGATGGCAATCAGCCCCAGCATTTT
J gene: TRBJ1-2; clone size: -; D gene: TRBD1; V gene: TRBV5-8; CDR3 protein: CASSLENRGLGGYTF; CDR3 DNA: TGTGCCAGCAGCTTGGAGAACAGGGGGTTAGGAGGCTACACCTTC
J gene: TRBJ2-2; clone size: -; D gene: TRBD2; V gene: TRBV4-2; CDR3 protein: CASSEGTSGNTGELFF; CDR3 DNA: TGTGCCAGCAGCGAAGGGACTAGCGGAAACACCGGGGAGCTGTTTTTT
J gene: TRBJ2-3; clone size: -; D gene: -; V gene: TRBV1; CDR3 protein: CTSSQKRGRGGGTDTQYF; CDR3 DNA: TGCACCAGCAGCCAAAAGCGCGGGAGGGGAGGGGGCACAGATACGCAGTATTTT